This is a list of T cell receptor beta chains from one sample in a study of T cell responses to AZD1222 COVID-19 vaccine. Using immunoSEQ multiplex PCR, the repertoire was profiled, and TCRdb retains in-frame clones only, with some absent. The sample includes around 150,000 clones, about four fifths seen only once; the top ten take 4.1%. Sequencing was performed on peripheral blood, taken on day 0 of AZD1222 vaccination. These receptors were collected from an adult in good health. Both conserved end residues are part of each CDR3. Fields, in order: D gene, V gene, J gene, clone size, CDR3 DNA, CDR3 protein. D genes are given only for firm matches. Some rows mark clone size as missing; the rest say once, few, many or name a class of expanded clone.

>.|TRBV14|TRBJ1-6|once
TGTGCCAGCAGCCAAGATTACGGGCGGGGAAGCTCCTATAATTCACCCCTCCACTTT
CASSQDYGRGSSYNSPLHF
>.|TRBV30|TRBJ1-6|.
TGTGCCTGGAGTGCCATGGGCCCTTATAATTCACCCCTCCACTTT
CAWSAMGPYNSPLHF
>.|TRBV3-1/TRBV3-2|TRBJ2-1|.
TGTGCCAGCAGCCAAGAGGCAGAGGGGGGGTCCTACAATGAGCAGTTCTTC
CASSQEAEGGSYNEQFF
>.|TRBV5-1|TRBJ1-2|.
TGCGCCAGCAGGTTGACGGCGTTCAACTATGGCTACACCTTC
CASRLTAFNYGYTF
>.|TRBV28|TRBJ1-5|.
TGTGCCGCTGGGACACTTCAGCCCCAGCATTTT
CAAGTLQPQHF
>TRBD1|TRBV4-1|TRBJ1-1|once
TGCGCCAGCAGCCAGCAGGGGGCGGGCACTGAAGCTTTCTTT
CASSQQGAGTEAFF
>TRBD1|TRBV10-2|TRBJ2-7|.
TGCGCCAGCAGTGAGGGGAACAGGGGGTCGGTCGAGCAGTACTTC
CASSEGNRGSVEQYF
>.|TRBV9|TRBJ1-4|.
TGTGCCAGCAGCGTAGATCGAGGGCCGCCTGCAACTAATGAAAAACTGTTTTTT
CASSVDRGPPATNEKLFF
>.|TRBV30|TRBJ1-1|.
TGTGCCTGGAGGAGGAGGGTCCGGGGACACTTAAACACTGAAGCTTTCTTT
CAWRRRVRGHLNTEAFF
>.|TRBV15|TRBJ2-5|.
TGTGCCACCAGCAGAGATAGTATCGCGCAAGGGACCCAGTACTTC
CATSRDSIAQGTQYF
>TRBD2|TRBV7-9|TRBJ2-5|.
TGTGCCAGCAGCTATTGGGGGGGTGAAGAGACCCAGTACTTC
CASSYWGGEETQYF
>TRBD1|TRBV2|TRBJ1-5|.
TGTGCCAGCAGTAGACTGGGGACAGGAGTTCAGCCCCAGCATTTT
CASSRLGTGVQPQHF
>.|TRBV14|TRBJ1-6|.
TGTGCCAGCAGCCAAGAGGGGCAGTATAATTCACCCCTCCACTTT
CASSQEGQYNSPLHF
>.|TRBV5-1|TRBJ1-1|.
TGCGCCAGCAGCTTGGCCTCGGGGGCTATCACTGAAGCTTTCTTT
CASSLASGAITEAFF
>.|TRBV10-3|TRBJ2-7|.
TGTGCCATCAGTGAGTCGGGCAGGGGTTACGAGCAGTACTTC
CAISESGRGYEQYF
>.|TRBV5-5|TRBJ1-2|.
TGTGCCACTGCCCCCGGGGGATCTACAGCTAACTATGGCTACACCTTC
CATAPGGSTANYGYTF
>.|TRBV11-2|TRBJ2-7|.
TGTGCCAGCAGCTCCCCTCCGTCAAGGGGATGGGACTCCTACGAGCAGTACTTC
CASSSPPSRGWDSYEQYF
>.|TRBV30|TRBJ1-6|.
TGTGCCTGGAGTGTGGGATCAGGAAATTCACCCCTCCACTTT
CAWSVGSGNSPLHF
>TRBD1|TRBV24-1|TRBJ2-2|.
TGTGCCACCAGTGACTCTACAGGGGGAGTTGGGATCGGGGAGCTGTTTTTT
CATSDSTGGVGIGELFF
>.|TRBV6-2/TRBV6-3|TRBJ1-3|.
TGTGCCAGCAGCTTCCTGGCGGCAGCCACCTCTGGAAACACCATATATTTT
CASSFLAAATSGNTIYF
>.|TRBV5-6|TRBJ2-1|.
TGTGCCAGCAGCACCCAGACAGGAATGGACAATGAGCAGTTCTTC
CASSTQTGMDNEQFF
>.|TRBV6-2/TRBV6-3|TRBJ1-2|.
TGTGCCAGCAGTTCCCAAGGGGGAGATAGCTATGGCTACACCTTC
CASSSQGGDSYGYTF
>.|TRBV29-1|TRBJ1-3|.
TGCAGCGCCGGGGCAGGGGCCGGAAACACCATATATTTT
CSAGAGAGNTIYF
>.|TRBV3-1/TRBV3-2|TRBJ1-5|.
TGTGCCAGCAGCCAAGGAAGGGATCAGCCCCAGCATTTT
CASSQGRDQPQHF
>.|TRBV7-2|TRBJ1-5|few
TGTGCCAGCAGCTTTATCGCCTCTCAGCCCCAGCATTTT
CASSFIASQPQHF
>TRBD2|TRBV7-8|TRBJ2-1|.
TGTGCCAGCAGCTTAGGCGGGAGTGAGCAGTTCTTC
CASSLGGSEQFF
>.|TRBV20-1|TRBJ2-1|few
TGCAGTGCTAGTGCTTCCGGACGCAGCCTACATGAGCAGTTCTTC
CSASASGRSLHEQFF
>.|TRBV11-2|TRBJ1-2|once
TGTGCCAGCAGCTTAGTTAGGACAGACTATGGCTACACCTTC
CASSLVRTDYGYTF
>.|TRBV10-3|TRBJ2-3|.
TGTGCCATCAGTGATACAGTTCGGGTCACTGGCACAGATACGCAGTATTTT
CAISDTVRVTGTDTQYF
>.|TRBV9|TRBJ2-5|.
TGTGCCAGCAGCGTAGGTCTCGGGACCGTTCGTCAAGAGACCCAGTACTTC
CASSVGLGTVRQETQYF
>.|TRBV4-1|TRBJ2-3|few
TGCGCCAGCAGCCAAGGGGACGGGGAAAGCACAGATACGCAGTATTTT
CASSQGDGESTDTQYF
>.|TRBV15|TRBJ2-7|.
TGTGCCACCAGCAGAGATCGGGGCAAATACTACGAGCAGTACTTC
CATSRDRGKYYEQYF
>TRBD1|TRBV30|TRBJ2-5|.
TGTGCCTGGGGGGACAGTTACCAAGAGACCCAGTACTTC
CAWGDSYQETQYF
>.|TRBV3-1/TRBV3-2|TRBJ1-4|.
TGTGCCAGCAGCCATGGACCGGGACGACGGGGGGAAAAACTGTTTTTT
CASSHGPGRRGEKLFF
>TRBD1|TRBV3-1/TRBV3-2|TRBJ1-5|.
TGTGCCAGCAGGGCGGGACAGGGGGCCGGTCAGCCCCAGCATTTT
CASRAGQGAGQPQHF
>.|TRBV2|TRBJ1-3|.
TGTGCCAGCAGTGTATCCAGGAGTCTTGCTGGAAACACCATATATTTT
CASSVSRSLAGNTIYF
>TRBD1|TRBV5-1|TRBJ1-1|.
TGCGCCAGCAGCCATAGGACAGGCCCGAACACTGAAGCTTTCTTT
CASSHRTGPNTEAFF
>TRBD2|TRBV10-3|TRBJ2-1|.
TGTGCCATCAGGGCTACTAGCGGGGGGGCCGGCAATGAGCAGTTCTTC
CAIRATSGGAGNEQFF
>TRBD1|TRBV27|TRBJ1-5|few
TGTGCCAGCAGTCTCCAGGGGGGGGGAGGTCAGCCCCAGCATTTT
CASSLQGGGGQPQHF
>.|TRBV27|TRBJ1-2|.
TGTGCCAGCAGTTCCTATCCCCAACAGGACTATGGCTACACCTTC
CASSSYPQQDYGYTF
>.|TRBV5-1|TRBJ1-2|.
TGCGCCAGCACCCCCCGTGGAGACACACCTAACTATGGCTACACCTTC
CASTPRGDTPNYGYTF
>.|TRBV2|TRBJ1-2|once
TGTGCCAGCAGGGGTTTGTTGGGTGGCTACACCTTC
CASRGLLGGYTF
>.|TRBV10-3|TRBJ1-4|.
TGTGCCATCAGTGAGGGGGCTTTGGGTGAAAAACTGTTTTTT
CAISEGALGEKLFF
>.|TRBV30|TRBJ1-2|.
TGTGCCTTACTGACCGGCGGCTACACCTTC
CALLTGGYTF
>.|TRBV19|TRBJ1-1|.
TGTGCCACTACAGACATAGGGTCCGGGTACCCTGAAGCTTTCTTT
CATTDIGSGYPEAFF
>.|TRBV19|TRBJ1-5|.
TGTGCCAGTAGTATTAGGGACGGAGGCTCGTATCCCCAGCATTTT
CASSIRDGGSYPQHF